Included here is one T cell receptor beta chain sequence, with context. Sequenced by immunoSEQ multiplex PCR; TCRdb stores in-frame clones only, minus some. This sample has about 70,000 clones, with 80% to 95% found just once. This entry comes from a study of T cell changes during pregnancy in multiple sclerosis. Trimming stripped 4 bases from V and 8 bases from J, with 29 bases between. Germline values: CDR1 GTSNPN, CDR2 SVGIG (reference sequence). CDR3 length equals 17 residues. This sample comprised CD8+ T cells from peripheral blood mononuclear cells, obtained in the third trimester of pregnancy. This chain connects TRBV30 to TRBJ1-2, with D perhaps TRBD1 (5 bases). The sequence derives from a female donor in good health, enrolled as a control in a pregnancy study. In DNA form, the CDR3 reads TGTGCCTGGATTCGGCCTCTGGGGACTACCATTTCGGTGGGCTACACCTTC. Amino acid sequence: CAWIRPLGTTISVGYTF.